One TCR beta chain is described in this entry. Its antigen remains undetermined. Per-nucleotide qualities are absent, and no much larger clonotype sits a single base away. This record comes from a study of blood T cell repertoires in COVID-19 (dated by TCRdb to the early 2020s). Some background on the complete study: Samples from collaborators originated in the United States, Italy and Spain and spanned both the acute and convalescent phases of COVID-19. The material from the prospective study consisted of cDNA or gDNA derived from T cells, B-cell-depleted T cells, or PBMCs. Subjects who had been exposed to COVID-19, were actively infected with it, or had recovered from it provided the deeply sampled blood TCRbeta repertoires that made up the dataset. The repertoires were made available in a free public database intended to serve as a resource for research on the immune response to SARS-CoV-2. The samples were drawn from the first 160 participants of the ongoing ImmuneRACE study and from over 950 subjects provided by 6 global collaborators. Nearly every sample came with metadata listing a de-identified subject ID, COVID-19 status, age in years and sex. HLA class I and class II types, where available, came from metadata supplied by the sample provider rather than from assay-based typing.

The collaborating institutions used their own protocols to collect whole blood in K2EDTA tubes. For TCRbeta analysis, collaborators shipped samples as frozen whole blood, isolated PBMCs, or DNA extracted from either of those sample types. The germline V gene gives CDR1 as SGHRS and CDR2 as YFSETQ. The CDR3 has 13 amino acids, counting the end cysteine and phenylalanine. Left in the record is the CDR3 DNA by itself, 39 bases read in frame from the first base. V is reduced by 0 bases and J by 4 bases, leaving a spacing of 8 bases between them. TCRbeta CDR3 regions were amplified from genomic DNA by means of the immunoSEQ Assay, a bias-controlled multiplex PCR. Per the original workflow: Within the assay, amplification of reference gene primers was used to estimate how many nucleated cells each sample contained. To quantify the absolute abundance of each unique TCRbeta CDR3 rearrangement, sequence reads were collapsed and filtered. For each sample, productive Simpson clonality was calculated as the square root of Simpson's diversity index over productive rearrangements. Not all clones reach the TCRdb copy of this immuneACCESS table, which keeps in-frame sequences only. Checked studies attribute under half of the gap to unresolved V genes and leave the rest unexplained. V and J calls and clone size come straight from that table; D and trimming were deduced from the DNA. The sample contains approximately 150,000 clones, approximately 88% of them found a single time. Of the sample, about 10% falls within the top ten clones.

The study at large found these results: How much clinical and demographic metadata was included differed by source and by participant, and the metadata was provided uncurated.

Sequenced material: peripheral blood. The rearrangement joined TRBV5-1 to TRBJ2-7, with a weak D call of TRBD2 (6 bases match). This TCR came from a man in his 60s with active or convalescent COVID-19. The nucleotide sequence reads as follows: TGCGCCAGCAGCTTGGGACTAGGGTACGAGCAGTACTTC. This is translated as CASSLGLGYEQYF.